This T cell receptor (beta chain) emerged from a study of Ad26.COV2.S vaccination and SARS-CoV-2 variants. This CDR3 contains 12 residues. V lost 6 bases, J lost 4 bases, and 8 bases lay in between. This clone appeared a single time. Here immunoSEQ multiplex PCR was the method, and the copy in TCRdb shows in-frame clones only, minus some. The table includes hundreds of thousands of clones, more than 70% detected once. Specified treatment: approximately 18 received Ad26.COV2.S at low or high dose, single or two shots; roughly 5 received placebo; per-sample allocation not given. The samples were gathered on day 63 after the first injection of vaccine or placebo.

The clonotype comes from a person between 18 and 65 years old who received the Ad26.COV2.S COVID-19 vaccine or a placebo. The J gene is TRBJ2-3, the V gene TRBV12-3 or TRBV12-4; possibly TRBD1 for D (6 bases). Sequenced here: peripheral blood, sampled in a trial of Ad26.COV2.S vaccine versus placebo. The CDR3 DNA follows: TGTGCCAGCAGCAGGGGCGCAGATACGCAGTATTTT. This sequence encodes CASSRGADTQYF.